The entry below describes one T cell receptor (beta chain). Its antigen is still unknown. Base qualities are not at hand, and no much larger clone is one base apart. TCRdb shows the sequencer as Illumina NovaSeq 6000. Synthesis of TCR cDNA relied on 5'RACE template switching, a step that introduced a universal primer site along with unique molecular identifiers. Priming for cDNA synthesis came from both the TCR alpha and TCR beta constant segments. Library amplification used two PCR steps, and the second PCR step added sample barcodes and sequencing adapters. Sequencing of libraries was performed on Illumina HiSeq 2500 (2x100 bp) or NovaSeq (2x150 bp). Under the source paper's analysis protocol: Demultiplexing of reads and collapsing into UMI consensus sequences were performed with MIGEC, and V(D)J alignment was carried out with MiXCR. Clonotypes responding to the vaccine were identified with edgeR on replicate PBMC samples, with the criteria of FDR below 0.01 and a log2 fold change above 5 up to day 15. Each bulk clonotype was labeled CD4 or CD8 based on which sequenced repertoire, CD4 or CD8, contained the clonotype at higher abundance. The public reads were reprocessed in TCRdb via fastp at Q25 and MiXCR, keeping in-frame beta chains. Each CDR3 protein gets just one entry, which takes the most common genes and DNA from the rows behind it. The V and J calls shown here were made by TCRdb, not taken from the authors' results. For this sample the table gives 150,000 to 200,000 distinct CDR3 sequences, of which 9.3% were detected only once. The ten largest clones capture roughly a third of the sample.

This entry comes from a study of T cells after yellow fever vaccination (dated by TCRdb to the late 2010s). Some background on the complete study: The SMART-Seq v4 Ultra Low Input RNA kit was used to prepare libraries from fractions with low cell numbers. To follow T-cell clones before and after both primary and booster YFV17D yellow fever vaccination, bulk TCR alpha and beta repertoires underwent longitudinal sequencing. The cohort comprised two healthy male donors, one aged 18 to 30 and one aged 30 to 40 years. Bulk PBMC replicates and cell subsets were isolated from blood drawn at multiple timepoints before and after both primary and secondary immunization. Points the paper makes about the study in general: Only a couple of donors were included in the study, so the extent to which the findings can be generalized is limited. Computational filtering was needed because FACS-sorted repertoires could contain abundant contaminating clonotypes from the bulk population. The secondary T-cell response was found to be weaker but faster than the primary response, with a peak reached on day 5 rather than on day 15. Most clones expanded after primary vaccination (approximately 97% of CD4 and over 80% of CD8) were re-detected after the booster, suggesting that broad memory maintenance occurred. A small share of clonotypes occurred in both CD4 and CD8 compartments, likely arising from convergent recombination.

The treatment or condition label for this specimen denotes: live attenuated yellow fever vaccine strain. PBMCs were isolated from peripheral blood using a standard Ficoll-Paque protocol. Dynabeads CD4 and CD8 positive selection kits were used to isolate CD4 and CD8 T-cell fractions. TriZol was used to extract RNA from bulk PBMCs, from CD4 and CD8 fractions, and from dextramer-positive and dextramer-negative fractions. There are 13 amino acids in the CDR3, from cysteine to phenylalanine inclusive. Only the CDR3 portion is preserved as DNA: 39 bases, with reading frame beginning at the first base. A distance of 4 bases separates the germline ends of V and J, which lose 1 base and 4 bases respectively. From a lookup of the germline V gene, CDR1 and CDR2 are LGHNA and YSLEER.

The rearranged chain carries TRBV4-3 and TRBJ2-2; the D gene lacks a confident call. The receptor comes from a man in his late teens or twenties who received the YFV17D yellow fever vaccine. The input for sequencing was CD8+ T cells sorted from PBMCs, taken 45 days after the yellow fever booster vaccination. The CDR3 reads as follows: CASSQGGTGELFF. The DNA sequence is as follows: TGCGCCAGCAGCCAAGGAGGCACCGGGGAGCTGTTTTTT.